This T cell receptor beta chain is drawn from a study of low-dose radiotherapy and immunotherapy resistance in tumors. The overall study: The study delivered 0.5 Gy per fraction every 2 weeks to Cohort 1, totaling 6.5 Gy. Dosing for Cohort 2 consisted of 1 Gy per fraction every two weeks, reaching a total of 13 Gy over 26 weeks.

The time point: after trial treatment. Documented treatment: LDRT plus nivolumab, ipilimumab, low-dose cyclophosphamide and aspirin (RACIN trial). Germline V gene data show CDR1 as MNHEY and CDR2 as SVGEGT. Trimming left V 2 bases short and J 3 bases short, with 11 bases between. This CDR3 spans 14 amino acids. Alpha and beta chains were covered, as first-strand cDNA relied on TRAV- and TRBV-specific primers. The TCRs were subjected to amplification over approximately 19 PCR cycles employing a constant-region primer in conjunction with a V-primer adapter. TCRdb used MiXCR to reprocess the reads, holding one entry per CDR3 protein. The table has around 84,000 distinct CDR3 sequences, 15% to 20% seen once. This clonotype was observed many times.

The sample was PBMCs, taken after low-dose radiotherapy plus immunotherapy. The TCR sequence derives from a male donor with prostate cancer. This chain links TRBV6-2 or TRBV6-3 with TRBJ2-7; D is uncertain. The CDR3 region has the DNA TGTGCCAGCAGTTACAGCCAGGAGATCTACGAGCAGTACTTC. Residues: CASSYSQEIYEQYF.